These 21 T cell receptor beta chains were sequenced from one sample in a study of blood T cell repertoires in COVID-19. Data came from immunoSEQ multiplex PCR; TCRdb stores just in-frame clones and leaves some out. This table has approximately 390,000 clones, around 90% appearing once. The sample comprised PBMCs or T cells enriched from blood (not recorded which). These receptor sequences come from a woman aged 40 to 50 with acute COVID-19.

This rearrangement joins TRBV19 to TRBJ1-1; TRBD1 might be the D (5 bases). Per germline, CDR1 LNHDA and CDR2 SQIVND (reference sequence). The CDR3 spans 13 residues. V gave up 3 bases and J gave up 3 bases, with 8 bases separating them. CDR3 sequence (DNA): TGTGCCAGTAGTATGACAGCCCACACTGAAGCTTTCTTT. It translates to CASSMTAHTEAFF.

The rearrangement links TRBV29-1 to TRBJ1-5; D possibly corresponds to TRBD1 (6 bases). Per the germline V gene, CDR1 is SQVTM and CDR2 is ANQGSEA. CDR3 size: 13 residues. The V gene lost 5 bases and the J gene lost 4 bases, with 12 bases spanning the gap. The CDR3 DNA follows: TGCAGCGTTCGGACAGTAGATAATCAGCCCCAGCATTTT. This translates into CSVRTVDNQPQHF.

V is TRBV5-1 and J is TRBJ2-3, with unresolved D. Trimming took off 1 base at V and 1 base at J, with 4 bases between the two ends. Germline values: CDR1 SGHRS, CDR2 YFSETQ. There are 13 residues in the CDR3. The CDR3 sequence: CASSLPGTDTQYF. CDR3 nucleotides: TGCGCCAGCAGCTTGCCTGGCACAGATACGCAGTATTTT.

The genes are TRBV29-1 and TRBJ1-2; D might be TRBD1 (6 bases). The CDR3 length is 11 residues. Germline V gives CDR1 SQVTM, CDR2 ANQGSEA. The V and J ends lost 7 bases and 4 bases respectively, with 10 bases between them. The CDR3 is CSGTDSYGYTF. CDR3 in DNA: TGCAGCGGGACAGACTCCTATGGCTACACCTTC. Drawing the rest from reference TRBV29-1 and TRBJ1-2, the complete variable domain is SAVISQKPSRDICQRGTSLTIQCQVDSQVTMMFWYRQQPGQSLTLIATANQGSEATYESGFVIDKFPISRPNLTFSTLTVSNMSPEDSSIYLCSGTDSYGYTFGSGTRLTVV.

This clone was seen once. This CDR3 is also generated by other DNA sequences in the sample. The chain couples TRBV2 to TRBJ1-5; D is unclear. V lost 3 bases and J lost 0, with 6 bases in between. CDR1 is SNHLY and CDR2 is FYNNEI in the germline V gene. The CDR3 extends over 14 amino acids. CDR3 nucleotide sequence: TGTGCCAGCAGTGACCTAGTTAGCAATCAGCCCCAGCATTTT. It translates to CASSDLVSNQPQHF.

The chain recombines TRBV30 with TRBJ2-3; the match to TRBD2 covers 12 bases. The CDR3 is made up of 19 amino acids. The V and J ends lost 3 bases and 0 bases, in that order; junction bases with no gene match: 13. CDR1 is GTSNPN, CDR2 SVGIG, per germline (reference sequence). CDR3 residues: CAWSLYMGLAGGSTDTQYF. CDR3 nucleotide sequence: TGTGCCTGGAGCCTGTACATGGGGCTAGCGGGGGGGAGCACAGATACGCAGTATTTT.

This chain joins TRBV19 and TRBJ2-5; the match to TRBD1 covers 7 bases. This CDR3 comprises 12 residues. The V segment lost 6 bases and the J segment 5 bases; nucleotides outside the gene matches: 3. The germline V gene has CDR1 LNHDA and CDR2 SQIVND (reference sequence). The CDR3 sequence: CASSDRVETQYF. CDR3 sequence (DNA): TGTGCCAGTAGCGACAGGGTGGAGACCCAGTACTTC.

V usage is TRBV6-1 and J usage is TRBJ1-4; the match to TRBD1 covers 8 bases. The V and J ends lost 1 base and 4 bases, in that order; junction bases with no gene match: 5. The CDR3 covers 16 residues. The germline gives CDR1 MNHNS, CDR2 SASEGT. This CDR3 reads CASSEVQGALNEKLFF. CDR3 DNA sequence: TGTGCCAGCAGTGAAGTGCAGGGGGCCCTTAATGAAAAACTGTTTTTT.

The CDR3: CASSPRGGHTDTQYF. CDR3 coding DNA: TGTGCCAGCAGCCCACGGGGGGGCCACACAGATACGCAGTATTTT. The J gene is TRBJ2-3, the V gene TRBV5-4, with 8 bases aligning to TRBD2. The germline gives CDR1 SGHNT, CDR2 YYREEE (reference sequence). The CDR3 contains 15 residues. The J segment lost 2 bases and the V segment lost 4 bases, leaving 6 bases of the junction unmatched.

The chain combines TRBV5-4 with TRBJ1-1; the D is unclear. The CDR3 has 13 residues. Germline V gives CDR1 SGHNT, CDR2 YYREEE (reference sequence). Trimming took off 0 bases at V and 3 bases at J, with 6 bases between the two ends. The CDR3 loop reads CASSLEQHTEAFF. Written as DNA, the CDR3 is TGTGCCAGCAGCTTGGAACAGCACACTGAAGCTTTCTTT.

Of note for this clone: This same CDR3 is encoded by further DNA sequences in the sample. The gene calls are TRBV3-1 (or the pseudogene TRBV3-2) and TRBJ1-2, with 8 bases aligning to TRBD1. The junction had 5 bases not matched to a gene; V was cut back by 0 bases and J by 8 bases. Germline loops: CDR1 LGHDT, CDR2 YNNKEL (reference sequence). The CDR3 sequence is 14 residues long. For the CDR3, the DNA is TGTGCCAGCAGCCAAGATCGACAGGGGCGAGGCTACACCTTC. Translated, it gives CASSQDRQGRGYTF.

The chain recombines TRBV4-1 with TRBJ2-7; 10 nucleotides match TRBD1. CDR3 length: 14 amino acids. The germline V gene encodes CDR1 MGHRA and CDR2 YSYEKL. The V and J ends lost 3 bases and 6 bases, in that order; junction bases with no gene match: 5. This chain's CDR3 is CASSQGQGQFEQYF. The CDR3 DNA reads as TGCGCCAGCAGCCAGGGACAGGGGCAGTTCGAGCAGTACTTC.

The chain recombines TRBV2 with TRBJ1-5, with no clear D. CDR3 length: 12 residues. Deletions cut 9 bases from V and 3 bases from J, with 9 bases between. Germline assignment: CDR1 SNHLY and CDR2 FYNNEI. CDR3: CASDNLNQPQHF. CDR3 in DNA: TGTGCCAGTGACAACCTCAATCAGCCCCAGCATTTT.

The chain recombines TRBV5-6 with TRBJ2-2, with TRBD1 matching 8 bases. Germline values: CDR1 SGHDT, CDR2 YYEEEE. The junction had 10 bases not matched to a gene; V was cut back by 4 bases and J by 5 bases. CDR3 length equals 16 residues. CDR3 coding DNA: TGTGCCAGCAGCATAACGACAGGGGTAGCGACCGGGGAGCTGTTTTTT. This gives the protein CASSITTGVATGELFF. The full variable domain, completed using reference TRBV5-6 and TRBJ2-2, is DAGVTQSPTHLIKTRGQQVTLRCSPKSGHDTVSWYQQALGQGPQFIFQYYEEEERQRGNFPDRFSGHQFPNYSSELNVNALLLGDSALYLCASSITTGVATGELFFGEGSRLTVL.

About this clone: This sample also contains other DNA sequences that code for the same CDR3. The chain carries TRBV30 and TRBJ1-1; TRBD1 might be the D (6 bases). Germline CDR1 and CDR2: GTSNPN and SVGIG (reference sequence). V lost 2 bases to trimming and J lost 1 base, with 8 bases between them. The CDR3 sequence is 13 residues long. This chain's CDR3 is CAWSRGGNTEAFF. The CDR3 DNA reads TGTGCCTGGAGTCGAGGGGGGAACACTGAAGCTTTCTTT.

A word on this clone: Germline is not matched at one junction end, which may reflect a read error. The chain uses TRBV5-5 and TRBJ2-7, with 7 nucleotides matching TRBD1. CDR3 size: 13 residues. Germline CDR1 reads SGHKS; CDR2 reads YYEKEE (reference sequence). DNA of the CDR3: TGTGCCCGCAGCTTGACAGGGCCATACGAGCAGTACTTC. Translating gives CARSLTGPYEQYF.

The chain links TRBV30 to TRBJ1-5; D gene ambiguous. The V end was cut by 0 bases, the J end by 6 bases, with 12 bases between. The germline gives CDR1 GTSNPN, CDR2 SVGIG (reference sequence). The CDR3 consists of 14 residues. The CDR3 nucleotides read TGTGCCTGGAGTGTAGAGGGATCATCTCAGCCCCAGCATTTT. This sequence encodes CAWSVEGSSQPQHF.

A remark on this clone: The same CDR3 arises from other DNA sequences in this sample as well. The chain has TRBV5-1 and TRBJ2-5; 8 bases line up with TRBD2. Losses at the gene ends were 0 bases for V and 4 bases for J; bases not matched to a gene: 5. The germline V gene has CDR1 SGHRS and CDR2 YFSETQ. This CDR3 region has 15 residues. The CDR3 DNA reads TGCGCCAGCAGCTTGGCGGGGGGGCCCGGAGAGACCCAGTACTTC. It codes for CASSLAGGPGETQYF. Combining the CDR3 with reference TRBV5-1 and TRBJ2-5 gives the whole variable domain KAGVTQTPRYLIKTRGQQVTLSCSPISGHRSVSWYQQTPGQGLQFLFEYFSETQRNKGNFPGRFSGRQFSNSRSEMNVSTLELGDSALYLCASSLAGGPGETQYFGPGTRLLVL.

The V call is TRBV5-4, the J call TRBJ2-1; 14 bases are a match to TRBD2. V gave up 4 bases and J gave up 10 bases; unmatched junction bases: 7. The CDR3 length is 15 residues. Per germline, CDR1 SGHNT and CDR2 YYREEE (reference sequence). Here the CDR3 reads CASSLGLAGVLEQFF. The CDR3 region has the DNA TGTGCCAGCAGCCTGGGACTAGCGGGGGTCCTGGAGCAGTTCTTC. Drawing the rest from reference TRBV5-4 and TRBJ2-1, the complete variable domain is ETGVTQSPTHLIKTRGQQVTLRCSSQSGHNTVSWYQQALGQGPQFIFQYYREEENGRGNFPPRFSGLQFPNYSSELNVNALELDDSALYLCASSLGLAGVLEQFFGPGTRLTVL.

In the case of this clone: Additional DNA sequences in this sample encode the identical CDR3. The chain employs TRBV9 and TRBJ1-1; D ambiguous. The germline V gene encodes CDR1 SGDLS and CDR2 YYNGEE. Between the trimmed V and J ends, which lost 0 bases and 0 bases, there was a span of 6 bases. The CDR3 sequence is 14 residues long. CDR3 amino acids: CASSVGQLNTEAFF. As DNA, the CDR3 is TGTGCCAGCAGCGTAGGGCAACTGAACACTGAAGCTTTCTTT.

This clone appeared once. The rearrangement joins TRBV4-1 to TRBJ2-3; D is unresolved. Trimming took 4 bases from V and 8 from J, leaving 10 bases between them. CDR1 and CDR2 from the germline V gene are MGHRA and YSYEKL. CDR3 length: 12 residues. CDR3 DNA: TGCGCCAGCAGCCTACCCCTAGGTACGCAGTATTTT. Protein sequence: CASSLPLGTQYF.